A single T cell receptor beta chain is shown here with its context. The record originates from a study of memory CD8 T cells in hepatitis C reinfection. For the study at large: Chronic HCV followed reinfection in a couple of donors who cleared primary infection.

The J segment lost 7 bases and the V segment lost 6 bases, leaving 8 bases of the junction unmatched. CDR3 length: 12 residues. Germline V CDR1 and CDR2: SQVTM, ANQGSEA. Indicated time point: pre-reinfection, 55 to 20 weeks before reinfection detection. Sorted cells were sequenced directly ex vivo without any in vitro expansion. Repertoires were generated with immunoSEQ multiplex PCR, while TCRdb's copy carries only in-frame clones and drops some. The table shows approximately 51,000 clones, with roughly nine tenths occurring only once. Sequencing input: naive CD8+ T cells sorted from blood. The TCR originated in a man aged 18 to 29 with hepatitis C virus infection. V and J are TRBV29-1 and TRBJ2-7, with TRBD1 identical over 8 bases. The CDR3 spells CSVGQVREEQYF. The CDR3 DNA follows: TGCAGCGTGGGACAGGTAAGGGAGGAGCAGTACTTC.